This T cell receptor (beta chain) emerged from a study of beta chain features in type 1 diabetes. Overall study results and limits: Across patients, naive, central memory and Treg TCRB repertoires exhibited apparently greater similarity than was observed across healthy donors.

The isolated RNA, all of it, was reverse transcribed, so expressed TCRB transcripts were what got sequenced. TCRdb keeps only in-frame clones here, not all; method: immunoSEQ multiplex PCR. The data hold hundreds of thousands of clones, with roughly 30% observed a single time. Comments on this clone: Its matching antigen is unknown.

Sorting that relied on CD45RO/CCR7/CD25/CD127/CD95/CD27 yielded CD4+ naive, central memory, regulatory and stem cell-like memory cells. J gave up 0 bases and V 5 bases, and 2 bases lay outside the gene matches. Germline lookup yields CDR1 SGHTA and CDR2 FQGTGA. The CDR3 spans 15 residues. This chain joins TRBV7-3 and TRBJ2-1; 9 bases are shared with TRBD1. The receptor was isolated from a young man in good health. Input material: naive CD4+ T cells from blood. CDR3 nucleotide sequence: TGTGCCAGCAGCCCGGACAGGGGCTCCTACAATGAGCAGTTCTTC. Encoded protein: CASSPDRGSYNEQFF.